The 15 T cell receptor beta chains listed next were all sequenced from one sample in a study of blood T cell repertoires in COVID-19. Assay: immunoSEQ multiplex PCR; the TCRdb copy retains only in-frame clones and omits some. The sample lists about 170,000 clones; roughly 87% were seen once. The specimen was PBMCs or T cells enriched from blood (not recorded which). Source of these receptors: a woman between 50 and 59 years old who had recovered from COVID-19.

The chain links TRBV5-4 to TRBJ2-7, with D possibly TRBD2 on 7 matching bases. V lost 4 bases, J lost 4 bases, and 15 bases lay in between. Germline V CDR1 and CDR2: SGHNT, YYREEE (reference sequence). CDR3 length: 14 residues. For the CDR3, the DNA is TGTGCCAGCAGCCCTGGGGGGGCCAGTTACGAGCAGTACTTC. Encoded protein: CASSPGGASYEQYF. Combining the CDR3 with reference TRBV5-4 and TRBJ2-7 gives the whole variable domain ETGVTQSPTHLIKTRGQQVTLRCSSQSGHNTVSWYQQALGQGPQFIFQYYREEENGRGNFPPRFSGLQFPNYSSELNVNALELDDSALYLCASSPGGASYEQYFGPGTRLTVT.

V and J are TRBV5-5 and TRBJ2-1; weak D call: TRBD1 (6 bases). The ends were cut back, 0 bases at V and 10 bases at J, with 17 bases in the middle. Germline CDR1 SGHKS, CDR2 YYEKEE (reference sequence). CDR3 size: 15 residues. CDR3 bases: TGTGCCAGCAGCTTGGTGGGGGCGTACGATCTGGAGCAGTTCTTC. Amino acids: CASSLVGAYDLEQFF.

The chain recombines TRBV5-1 with TRBJ2-2; 7 positions agree with TRBD1. Germline trimming cut 0 bases from V and 5 bases from J; bases unmatched to any gene: 7. This CDR3 has 16 amino acids. CDR1 and CDR2 from the germline V gene are SGHRS and YFSETQ. Here the CDR3 DNA reads TGCGCCAGCAGCTTGGAGGTACAGGGGCGAACCGGGGAGCTGTTTTTT. Protein: CASSLEVQGRTGELFF.

As concerns this clone: This sample includes further DNA sequences coding for the same CDR3. The rearrangement links TRBV4-3 to TRBJ2-1, with TRBD2 identical over 8 bases. CDR1 LGHNA and CDR2 YSLEER come from the germline V gene. With V trimmed by 0 bases and J by 4 bases, 5 bases remained unmatched. The CDR3 covers 16 residues. The CDR3 loop reads CASSQEASGSYNEQFF. The CDR3 region has the DNA TGCGCCAGCAGCCAAGAGGCTAGCGGGTCGTACAATGAGCAGTTCTTC.

This sequence joins TRBV19 and TRBJ1-2, with D tentatively TRBD1 (6 bases). V was trimmed by 8 bases and J by 8 bases, leaving 12 bases between them. Germline V gives CDR1 LNHDA, CDR2 SQIVND (reference sequence). The CDR3 contains 11 residues. This chain's CDR3 is CASYGGAGYTF. Written as DNA, the CDR3 is TGTGCCAGTTACGGGGGGGCCGGCTACACCTTC.

The gene calls are TRBV5-6 and TRBJ1-5; a possible D gene is TRBD1 (5 bases). The germline V gene encodes CDR1 SGHDT and CDR2 YYEEEE. V lost 0 bases and J 0 bases, leaving 10 bases between the germline ends. The CDR3 loop spans 16 amino acids. The CDR3 protein is CASSLGGIHSNQPQHF. CDR3 coding DNA: TGTGCCAGCAGCTTGGGGGGCATCCATAGCAATCAGCCCCAGCATTTT.

This clone is a singleton in its sample. This sequence joins TRBV2 and TRBJ1-5; 7 bases match TRBD1. Unmatched junction bases numbered 3, after V lost 5 bases and J lost 5 bases. The germline gives CDR1 SNHLY, CDR2 FYNNEI. CDR3 length: 13 residues. The CDR3 region is CASSPDRDQPQHF. The CDR3 DNA reads TGTGCCAGCAGTCCCGACAGGGATCAGCCCCAGCATTTT.

This chain uses TRBV4-1 with TRBJ2-1; 11 nucleotides match TRBD1. V trimming: 3 bases; J trimming: 3 bases; junction bases outside the gene matches: 7. Germline V CDR1 and CDR2: MGHRA, YSYEKL. This CDR3 has 17 residues. The CDR3 sequence is CASSHGQGAALYNEQFF. CDR3 nucleotides: TGCGCCAGCAGCCATGGACAGGGGGCGGCTCTCTACAATGAGCAGTTCTTC.

The V gene is TRBV28, the J gene TRBJ1-1; D gene uncertain. Germline CDR1 and CDR2: MDHEN and SYDVKM. The CDR3 sequence is 12 residues long. The ends were cut back, 6 bases at V and 2 bases at J, with 7 bases in the middle. The CDR3 nucleotides are TGTGCCAGCAGAATAACAAACACTGAAGCTTTCTTT. Protein product: CASRITNTEAFF.

J is TRBJ1-1 and V is TRBV19; D uncertain. The CDR3 runs 13 residues. Trimming stripped 1 base from V and 11 bases from J, with 14 bases between. The germline V gene encodes CDR1 LNHDA and CDR2 SQIVND (reference sequence). The CDR3 spells CASSIGSGSQAFF. CDR3 coding DNA: TGTGCCAGTAGTATAGGGTCAGGTTCACAGGCTTTCTTT.

This clone appeared once. This chain links TRBV7-3 with TRBJ2-3, with D perhaps matching TRBD2 (5 bases). V lost 5 bases and J lost 2, with 14 bases in between. Germline loops: CDR1 SGHTA, CDR2 FQGTGA. The CDR3 is 15 amino acids. This CDR3 reads CASSQLPGYTDTQYF. The CDR3 DNA reads TGTGCCAGCAGCCAACTCCCGGGGTACACAGATACGCAGTATTTT.

The gene calls are TRBV6-5 and TRBJ1-1; D not certain. The CDR3 loop spans 15 amino acids. CDR1 is MNHEY and CDR2 is SVGAGI in the germline V gene. V dropped 6 bases and J dropped 2 bases, with 16 bases sitting between them. The DNA of the CDR3 is TGTGCCAGCAGCCGGGGTGCAGGTATAAACACTGAAGCTTTCTTT. Translating it yields CASSRGAGINTEAFF.

The chain carries TRBV2 and TRBJ2-7; no definite D call. The CDR3 totals 10 residues. Germline V lookup: CDR1 SNHLY, CDR2 FYNNEI. V gave up 7 bases and J gave up 6 bases, with 7 bases separating them. The CDR3 sequence is CASTPPEQYF. CDR3 bases: TGTGCCAGCACTCCCCCCGAGCAGTACTTC.

V is TRBV19 and J is TRBJ1-5; 8 bases are a match to TRBD1. Germline assignment: CDR1 LNHDA and CDR2 SQIVND (reference sequence). The ends lost 8 bases at V and 7 bases at J; junction bases unmatched: 13. This CDR3 comprises 15 residues. The CDR3 reads CASRGYRGNNQPQHF. CDR3 in DNA: TGTGCCAGTCGGGGCTACAGGGGGAATAACCAGCCCCAGCATTTT.

J is TRBJ2-5 and V is TRBV6-5; TRBD2 aligns across 7 bases. Germline V gene data show CDR1 as MNHEY and CDR2 as SVGAGI. Losses at the gene ends were 6 bases for V and 6 bases for J; bases not matched to a gene: 7. The CDR3 totals 13 residues. CDR3 in amino acids: CASRSGGGKTQYF. The CDR3 DNA reads as TGTGCCAGCAGGTCGGGAGGTGGAAAGACCCAGTACTTC.